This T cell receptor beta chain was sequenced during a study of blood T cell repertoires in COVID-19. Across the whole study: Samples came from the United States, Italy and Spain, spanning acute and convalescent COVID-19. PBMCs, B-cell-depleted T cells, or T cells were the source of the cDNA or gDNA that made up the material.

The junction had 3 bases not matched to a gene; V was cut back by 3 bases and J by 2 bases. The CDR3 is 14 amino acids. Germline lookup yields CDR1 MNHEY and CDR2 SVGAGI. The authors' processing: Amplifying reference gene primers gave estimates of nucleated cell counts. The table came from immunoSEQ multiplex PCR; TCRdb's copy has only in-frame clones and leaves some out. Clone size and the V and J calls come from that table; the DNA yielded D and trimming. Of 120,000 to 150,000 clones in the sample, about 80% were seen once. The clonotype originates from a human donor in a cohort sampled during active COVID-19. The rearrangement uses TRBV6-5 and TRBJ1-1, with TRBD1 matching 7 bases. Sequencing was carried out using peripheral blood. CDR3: CASSYGTVNTEAFF. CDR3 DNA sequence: TGTGCCAGCAGTTATGGGACAGTTAACACTGAAGCTTTCTTT.